This T cell receptor (beta chain) was sequenced in a study of blood T cell repertoires in COVID-19. Study at large: Sites across the United States, Italy and Spain contributed samples from acute and convalescent COVID-19.

Original methodology: Reference gene primer amplification gave estimated nucleated cell counts. Profiled with immunoSEQ multiplex PCR; TCRdb holds only in-frame clones, not every one. V and J calls and clone size come straight from that table; D and trimming were deduced from the DNA. The sample carries roughly 250,000 clones, approximately 89% recorded once. Germline values: CDR1 KGHSH, CDR2 LQKENI. The J segment lost 1 base and the V segment lost 4 bases, leaving 7 bases of the junction unmatched. The CDR3 sequence is 15 residues long. The TCR sequence derives from a woman aged 45-59 years with acute or convalescent COVID-19. The chain links TRBV18 to TRBJ2-7; 7 nucleotides match TRBD1. The specimen sequenced was peripheral blood. The CDR3 DNA is TGTGCCAGCTCACAAAACCCGGGACAGTCCTACGAGCAGTACTTC. This encodes CASSQNPGQSYEQYF.